These T cell receptor beta chains were read from a single sample in a study of cytomegalovirus exposure and HLA in healthy donors. Sequencing used immunoSEQ multiplex PCR; TCRdb keeps in-frame clones, though not all of them. The data contain approximately 110,000 clones, approximately 66% of them singletons. The sample consisted of PBMCs. All receptors derive from a man between 35 and 55 years old in good health and CMV-seropositive. CDR3s include the opening cysteine and the closing phenylalanine or tryptophan. D genes are given only for firm matches. Size is stated for part of the rows, as once, few or many counts, or as a class when the clone is expanded.

j_call: TRBJ1-1; clone_size: -; d_call: -; v_call: TRBV15; cdr3_nt: TGTGCCACCAGCTCCAGGGAGAACACTGAAGCTTTCTTT; cdr3_aa: CATSSRENTEAFF
j_call: TRBJ2-5; clone_size: -; d_call: TRBD1; v_call: TRBV19; cdr3_nt: TGTGCCAGTATGCCCCAGGCAGGGGGAGAGGAAGAGACCCAGTACTTC; cdr3_aa: CASMPQAGGEEETQYF
j_call: TRBJ2-7; clone_size: -; d_call: -; v_call: TRBV9; cdr3_nt: TGTGCCAGCAGCGCCTTAGATGGTGGCGAGCAGTACTTC; cdr3_aa: CASSALDGGEQYF
j_call: TRBJ1-2; clone_size: few; d_call: TRBD1; v_call: TRBV29-1; cdr3_nt: TGCAGCGTTGATTTAGGACAGGGGGAGATCTATGGCTACACCTTC; cdr3_aa: CSVDLGQGEIYGYTF
j_call: TRBJ1-1; clone_size: -; d_call: -; v_call: TRBV27; cdr3_nt: TGTGCCAGCAGAGACTTAGGTGGAGGAGTAAGAGAAGCTTTCTTT; cdr3_aa: CASRDLGGGVREAFF
j_call: TRBJ1-2; clone_size: -; d_call: TRBD1; v_call: TRBV28; cdr3_nt: TGTGCCAGCCGACAGGGAGCTGACTATGGCTACACCTTC; cdr3_aa: CASRQGADYGYTF
j_call: TRBJ2-1; clone_size: -; d_call: -; v_call: TRBV29-1; cdr3_nt: TGCAGCGTTGGGAGGGACGGTCGAAACTACAATGAGCAGTTCTTC; cdr3_aa: CSVGRDGRNYNEQFF
j_call: TRBJ2-2; clone_size: once; d_call: -; v_call: TRBV27; cdr3_nt: TGTGCCAGCAGTTTAACTGGAACAGGGTCCGGGGAGCTGTTTTTT; cdr3_aa: CASSLTGTGSGELFF
j_call: TRBJ1-5; clone_size: -; d_call: -; v_call: TRBV30; cdr3_nt: TGTGCCTGGAGTCAGGGGCCTAATCAGCCCCAGCATTTT; cdr3_aa: CAWSQGPNQPQHF
j_call: TRBJ1-5; clone_size: once; d_call: -; v_call: TRBV19; cdr3_nt: TGTGCCAGTAGGTGGACTTCCCTCGGGGGCAATCAGCCCCAGCATTTT; cdr3_aa: CASRWTSLGGNQPQHF
j_call: TRBJ2-7; clone_size: -; d_call: TRBD2; v_call: TRBV19; cdr3_nt: TGTGCCAGTAGTCCCGGGACTAGCGGGTACGAGCAGTACTTC; cdr3_aa: CASSPGTSGYEQYF
j_call: TRBJ1-2; clone_size: -; d_call: -; v_call: TRBV27; cdr3_nt: TGTGCCAGCGGGCGGGATCGGATACCCTATGGCTACACCTTC; cdr3_aa: CASGRDRIPYGYTF
j_call: TRBJ1-5; clone_size: -; d_call: TRBD1; v_call: TRBV2; cdr3_nt: TGTGCCAGCAGTCCCCGGGACAGGGATCAGCCCCAGCATTTT; cdr3_aa: CASSPRDRDQPQHF
j_call: TRBJ2-7; clone_size: -; d_call: -; v_call: TRBV5-1; cdr3_nt: TGCGCCAGCAGCTTGGGTGGGGGGACCTACGAGCAGTACTTC; cdr3_aa: CASSLGGGTYEQYF
j_call: TRBJ1-2; clone_size: -; d_call: -; v_call: TRBV6-5; cdr3_nt: TGTGCCAGCAGTAGTATGGGTGGGGGGGATTATGGCTACACCTTC; cdr3_aa: CASSSMGGGDYGYTF
j_call: TRBJ2-1; clone_size: few; d_call: -; v_call: TRBV4-1; cdr3_nt: TGCGCCAGCAGCCAAGATCGTGTGAGCGGGTCCTACAATGAGCAGTTCTTC; cdr3_aa: CASSQDRVSGSYNEQFF
j_call: TRBJ1-5; clone_size: -; d_call: -; v_call: TRBV28; cdr3_nt: TGTGCCAGCAGCCAGGGAACGTGGGATCAGCCCCAGCATTTT; cdr3_aa: CASSQGTWDQPQHF
j_call: TRBJ2-4; clone_size: -; d_call: TRBD2; v_call: TRBV15; cdr3_nt: TGTGCCACCAGCAGAGAGGGAGCAGGCGGGAGGAGAAACATTCAGTACTTC; cdr3_aa: CATSREGAGGRRNIQYF
j_call: TRBJ1-2; clone_size: -; d_call: TRBD1; v_call: TRBV4-3; cdr3_nt: TGCGCCAGCAGCCATGGGACAGGGACTAACTATGGCTACACCTTC; cdr3_aa: CASSHGTGTNYGYTF
j_call: TRBJ2-3; clone_size: -; d_call: -; v_call: TRBV10-2; cdr3_nt: TGCGCCAGCAGACCACGGACAACTAGCACAGATACGCAGTATTTT; cdr3_aa: CASRPRTTSTDTQYF
j_call: TRBJ1-2; clone_size: -; d_call: -; v_call: TRBV28; cdr3_nt: TGTGCCAGCGCAACCCCCGGGTATGGCTACACCTTC; cdr3_aa: CASATPGYGYTF
j_call: TRBJ1-5; clone_size: -; d_call: -; v_call: TRBV9; cdr3_nt: TGTGCCAGCAGCGTAGGGTGGGGAGTACAGCCCCAGCATTTT; cdr3_aa: CASSVGWGVQPQHF